This TCR beta chain appears in the sequencing data of a study of cytomegalovirus exposure and HLA in healthy donors. Study-wide context: Ancestry clustering placed around 80% of some 400 genotyped donors in the Caucasian-associated cluster. Study observations and caveats: The number of N-insertions in an Asian-associated ancestry cluster was reportedly below the approximately 700-donor mean in a later analysis. Three chains tied to CMV proved CMV antigen-specific in vitro. With DRB1 most and HLA-C fewest, TCR association rates differed between HLA loci in a later analysis.

The PCR was carried out with 60 Vbeta primers and 13 Jbeta primers. Clones were read by immunoSEQ multiplex PCR, and TCRdb kept only the in-frame ones, dropping some. The sample shows 90,000 to 100,000 clones, and roughly 3.5% sits with its ten largest clones. V was clipped by 6 bases and J by 12 bases; unmatched bases: 9. The CDR3 extends over 12 amino acids. Germline CDR1 LGHNA, CDR2 YNFKEQ. In regard to this clone: Its cognate antigen is unknown.

The genes are TRBV4-2 and TRBJ2-5, with 8 bases that match TRBD1. The sequencing input was PBMCs. This receptor was identified in a woman aged 25 to 39 in good health and CMV-seronegative. The CDR3 here is CASRATGGWEYF. The DNA for the CDR3 is TGTGCCAGCAGAGCAACAGGGGGATGGGAGTACTTC.